This TCR beta chain emerged from a study of T-cell memory formation after mild COVID-19. TCRdb re-called the 5' RACE reads through MiXCR, storing one row per CDR3 protein. The sample lists around 390,000 distinct CDR3 sequences; 15% to 20% were seen once. This CDR3 spans 13 amino acids. V lost 2 bases and J lost 6, with 12 bases in between. Germline V gives CDR1 SGHNT, CDR2 YYREEE (reference sequence). This sequence originates from a man between 18 and 29 years old who had mild COVID-19 (a few samples of this study predate the infection). Cell type and time point are not known. The specimen sequenced was PBMCs or a T cell subset sorted from them (not recorded which). V gene TRBV5-4 combines with J gene TRBJ2-7; a weak D match, TRBD2 (6 bases). CDR3 sequence (DNA): TGTGCCAGCAGCTTCTTTTCCGGGGGCGAGCAGTACTTC. This translates into CASSFFSGGEQYF.